These 27 T cell receptor beta chains came from one sample sequenced in a study of blood T cells in healthy people across ages. A second roughly 7 to 11 cycle PCR used barcoded and J-beta primers. TCRdb itself ran the 5' RACE reads through MiXCR, one entry per CDR3 protein. Of 270,000 or so distinct CDR3 sequences listed, less than 30% are singletons. Sequenced sample: blood. These receptors came from a woman aged 65 to 85 in good health.

This clonotype was recorded a few times. The genes are TRBV3-1 and TRBJ2-3; 14 positions agree with TRBD2. The CDR3 has 15 amino acids. The V and J ends lost 4 bases and 7 bases, in that order; junction bases with no gene match: 4. Germline-derived CDR1 and CDR2 are LGHDT and YNNKEL (reference sequence). The CDR3 loop is CASSLGLAGVYTQYF. The CDR3 DNA is TGTGCCAGCAGCCTGGGACTAGCGGGAGTTTATACGCAGTATTTT.

This chain joins TRBV5-1 and TRBJ2-7; no definite D call. From germline, CDR1 is SGHRS and CDR2 YFSETQ. V was shortened by 5 bases and J by 2 bases, with 17 bases between the two germline ends. The CDR3 has 15 residues. CDR3 DNA sequence: TGCGCCAGCAGAATGGACCTTACGCCAACCTACGAGCAGTACTTC. This gives the protein CASRMDLTPTYEQYF.

This clonotype was detected only a few times. The chain uses TRBV29-1 and TRBJ2-2, with D hard to call. The CDR3 runs to 14 residues. The V and J ends lost 2 bases and 5 bases respectively, with 12 bases between them. The germline V gene encodes CDR1 SQVTM and CDR2 ANQGSEA. This CDR3 reads CSVENALGTGELFF. The CDR3, as DNA: TGCAGCGTTGAAAATGCCCTCGGAACCGGGGAGCTGTTTTTT.

The CDR3 sequence is CSVVGLREGIYEQYF. Here the CDR3 DNA reads TGCAGCGTTGTAGGTTTGCGGGAGGGCATATACGAGCAGTACTTC. The J gene is TRBJ2-7, the V gene TRBV29-1; TRBD2 matches 9 bases. The CDR3 runs to 15 residues. Trimming at V came to 4 bases and at J to 4 bases, leaving 11 bases not matched to a gene. From germline, CDR1 is SQVTM and CDR2 ANQGSEA.

Comments on this clonotype: Compared with germline, one end of the junction differs, possibly owing to a read error. V gene TRBV20-1 combines with J gene TRBJ2-5; the D gene is possibly TRBD1 (5 bases). This CDR3 is 15 amino acids long. The germline V gene has CDR1 DFQATT and CDR2 SNEGSKA (reference sequence). CDR3 sequence: CCARDGAEIQETQYF. The CDR3 DNA sequence: TGCTGTGCTAGAGATGGGGCAGAGATCCAAGAGACCCAGTACTTC.

This clonotype has just a few counts. This chain joins TRBV7-2 and TRBJ2-1; TRBD2 matches 8 bases. The assigned J gene may be wrong: the sequence end matches TRBJ2-7 better. This CDR3 is 15 amino acids long. In germline, CDR1 is SGHTA, CDR2 FQGNSA. The DNA of the CDR3 is TGTGCCAGCAGTTTAAGCGGGAGTGGATCCTACGAGCAGTACTTC. It specifies CASSLSGSGSYEQYF.

This clonotype was observed a few times. V and J are TRBV7-2 and TRBJ2-7, with no clear D. The germline V gene encodes CDR1 SGHTA and CDR2 FQGNSA. The V end was cut by 0 bases, the J end by 2 bases, with 11 bases between. The CDR3 spans 15 residues. CDR3 loop: CASSLAGSQAYEQYF. The CDR3 bases are TGTGCCAGCAGCTTAGCTGGGTCGCAGGCCTACGAGCAGTACTTC.

The gene calls are TRBV5-1 and TRBJ2-5, with D perhaps TRBD1 (5 bases). The J call may be in error: the DNA end matches TRBJ2-1 better. Germline CDR1 SGHRS, CDR2 YFSETQ. The CDR3 has 15 amino acids. The CDR3 here is CASSSVGLGAVEQFF. In DNA form, the CDR3 reads TGCGCCAGCAGCTCCGTTGGGTTAGGGGCGGTTGAGCAGTTCTTC.

The CDR3 nucleotides read TGCAGTGCTGGAGGACTTCGCCGACAGCCCCAGCATTTT. It codes for CSAGGLRRQPQHF. The chain is built from TRBV20-1 and TRBJ1-5; D gene ambiguous. The CDR3 totals 13 residues. The germline V and J ends were trimmed by 5 bases and 7 bases, with 15 bases remaining between them. Germline V lookup: CDR1 DFQATT, CDR2 SNEGSKA (reference sequence).

The V and J genes are TRBV12-3 or TRBV12-4 and TRBJ1-1; the D gene is possibly TRBD1 (5 bases). The CDR3 spans 14 residues. V lost 3 bases, J lost 5 bases, and 13 bases lay in between. The DNA for the CDR3 is TGTGCCAGCAGTTTGGCAGGGACCTTGACTGAAGCTTTCTTT. This codes for CASSLAGTLTEAFF.

Regarding this clonotype: Germline and junction disagree at one end, which may indicate a read error. The chain combines TRBV5-8 with TRBJ2-1; D unclear. This CDR3 contains 15 residues. Germline V gene sequence: CDR1 SGHTS, CDR2 YDEGEE. This CDR3 is CASSLPARKYNEQLF. CDR3 in DNA: TGTGCCAGCAGCTTACCGGCGAGGAAATACAATGAGCAGCTCTTC. The whole variable domain, remainder taken from reference TRBV5-8 and TRBJ2-1, is EAGVTQSPTHLIKTRGQQATLRCSPISGHTSVYWYQQALGLGLQFLLWYDEGEERNRGNFPPRFSGRQFPNYSSELNVNALELEDSALYLCASSLPARKYNEQLFGPGTRLTVL.

The CDR3 loop is CASSYTGASGANVLTF. The CDR3 coding sequence is TGTGCCAGCAGCTATACGGGGGCCTCTGGGGCCAACGTCCTGACTTTC. This rearrangement joins TRBV7-2 to TRBJ2-6; possibly TRBD1 or TRBD2 for D (6 bases each). The CDR3 length is 16 residues. V was clipped by 4 bases and J by 0 bases, with 10 bases between them. The germline V gene has CDR1 SGHTA and CDR2 FQGNSA.

Only a few counts were recorded for this clonotype. CDR3 sequence reads: CASSSMGGNQPQHF. Written as DNA, the CDR3 is TGCGCCAGCAGCTCCATGGGGGGTAATCAGCCCCAGCATTTT. J is TRBJ1-5 and V is TRBV5-1; possible D gene TRBD1, 5 bases. Germline CDR1 reads SGHRS; CDR2 reads YFSETQ. V shed 3 bases and J shed 4 bases, with 11 bases lying between them. This CDR3 has 14 amino acids.

This clonotype was counted a few times. This chain connects TRBV18 to TRBJ1-6, with 8 bases fitting TRBD1. The CDR3 sequence is 15 residues long. The trim removed 4 bases at V and 7 bases at J, leaving 6 bases unmatched. The germline gives CDR1 KGHSH, CDR2 LQKENI. This CDR3 reads CASSLGQGANSPLHF. CDR3 DNA: TGTGCCAGCTCACTCGGACAGGGTGCGAATTCACCCCTCCACTTT.

This chain uses TRBV3-1 with TRBJ2-5; TRBD2 matches 12 bases. Germline V lookup: CDR1 LGHDT, CDR2 YNNKEL (reference sequence). Losses at the gene ends were 4 bases for V and 3 bases for J; bases not matched to a gene: 3. This CDR3 has 15 amino acids. For the CDR3, the DNA is TGTGCCAGCAGCCTCTGGACTAGCGGGGAAGAGACCCAGTACTTC. Translating it yields CASSLWTSGEETQYF.

This clonotype was seen repeatedly, ten times or more. This chain links TRBV4-2 with TRBJ2-1; no firm D call. This CDR3 has 12 residues. With 0 bases removed from V and 9 bases from J, the gap between germline ends came to 6 bases. CDR1 and CDR2 (germline): LGHNA, YNFKEQ. As DNA, the CDR3 is TGTGCCAGCAGCCAAGATTGGTCTGAGCAGTTCTTC. It codes for CASSQDWSEQFF.

The chain uses TRBV5-1 and TRBJ1-3; D remains ambiguous. The CDR3 sequence is 15 residues long. Germline CDR1 reads SGHRS; CDR2 reads YFSETQ. Trimming took 4 bases from V and 3 from J, leaving 14 bases between them. The CDR3 region is CASSPQEAFGNTIYF. The CDR3, as DNA: TGCGCCAGCAGCCCTCAGGAGGCTTTTGGAAACACCATATATTTT.

In this sample, this clonotype turned up a few times. At one end, the junction sequence differs from germline, possibly due to a read error. The V call is TRBV12-3 or TRBV12-4, the J call TRBJ1-4, with a weak D call TRBD1 (6 bases). This CDR3 region has 15 residues. CDR3 residues: CARSSGQLTNEKLFF. As DNA, the CDR3 is TGTGCCCGCAGTTCAGGACAGCTTACTAATGAAAAACTGTTTTTT.

Many counts were recorded for this clonotype. The V and J genes are TRBV7-9 and TRBJ2-7, with 8 bases identical to TRBD2. V trimming: 4 bases; J trimming: 1 base; junction bases outside the gene matches: 12. Germline V gene sequence: CDR1 SEHNR, CDR2 FQNEAQ (reference sequence). The CDR3 spans 17 residues. This chain's CDR3 is CASSSMTAAGVSYEQYF. The CDR3, as DNA: TGTGCCAGCAGCTCAATGACCGCAGCGGGGGTTTCCTACGAGCAGTACTTC.

This clonotype was seen a handful of times. The genes are TRBV11-2 and TRBJ1-5, with D perhaps TRBD1 (5 bases). V was clipped by 1 base and J by 6 bases, with 13 bases between them. Germline lookup yields CDR1 SGHAT and CDR2 FQNNGV. There are 15 residues in the CDR3. CDR3 sequence (DNA): TGTGCCAGCAGCTTAGTGGGGGTTCATGGTCAGCCCCAGCATTTT. Translating it yields CASSLVGVHGQPQHF. Filled out from reference TRBV11-2 and TRBJ1-5, the complete variable domain reads EAGVAQSPRYKIIEKRQSVAFWCNPISGHATLYWYQQILGQGPKLLIQFQNNGVVDDSQLPKDRFSAERLKGVDSTLKIQPAKLEDSAVYLCASSLVGVHGQPQHFGDGTRLSIL.

The chain combines TRBV7-6 with TRBJ1-2; possibly TRBD1 for D (6 bases). CDR3 length: 16 amino acids. The V and J ends lost 3 bases and 6 bases respectively, with 20 bases between them. Germline V gene lookup returns CDR1 SGHVS and CDR2 FNYEAQ. CDR3 bases: TGTGCCAGCAGCTTGGAAGCGAGAGGGGGGCAGGATGGCTACACCTTC. Its protein is CASSLEARGGQDGYTF.

This clonotype was counted a few times. In DNA form, the CDR3 reads TGTGCCAGCAGTTACTCCTTTAGCGGGAGGATCGACAATGAGCAGTTCTTC. Amino acids: CASSYSFSGRIDNEQFF. The rearrangement joins TRBV6-5 to TRBJ2-1; 10 positions match TRBD2. There are 17 residues in the CDR3. CDR1 MNHEY and CDR2 SVGAGI come from the germline V gene. V lost 0 bases and J lost 5; bases outside the gene matches: 7.

On this clonotype: A clone one base away is much larger, so this may be a read error. This chain links TRBV7-9 with TRBJ2-5; 8 bases are a match to TRBD2. The tail of the sequence fits TRBJ2-1 better, so the J call may be wrong. This CDR3 has 16 amino acids. CDR1 is SEHNR and CDR2 is FQNEAQ in the germline V gene (reference sequence). The CDR3 here is CASSLGPGLEANGQFF. CDR3 DNA: TGTGCCAGCAGCTTAGGCCCGGGACTAGAAGCAAATGGGCAGTTCTTC.

This chain connects TRBV6-2 or TRBV6-3 to TRBJ1-5, with 8 bases identical to TRBD1. From germline, CDR1 is MNHEY and CDR2 SVGEGT. The CDR3 extends over 16 amino acids. V trimming: 7 bases; J trimming: 6 bases; junction bases outside the gene matches: 14. The CDR3 loop reads CASTQFWTGLSQPQHF. The CDR3 coding sequence is TGTGCCAGCACCCAATTCTGGACAGGGTTGAGTCAGCCCCAGCATTTT.

In this sample, this clonotype is medium-sized. V gene TRBV20-1 combines with J gene TRBJ2-3, with D maybe TRBD2 (5 bases). Germline CDR1 reads DFQATT; CDR2 reads SNEGSKA (reference sequence). The CDR3 runs to 12 residues. V was clipped by 3 bases and J by 4 bases, with 8 bases between them. In DNA, the CDR3 is TGCAGTGCTAGGCTAGCTTCAGATACGCAGTATTTT. Translation: CSARLASDTQYF.

This clonotype was seen more than once but under ten times. This chain uses TRBV11-2 with TRBJ2-7; a weak D match, TRBD2 (5 bases). The CDR3 runs 14 residues. The germline V gene has CDR1 SGHAT and CDR2 FQNNGV. Trimming removed 0 bases from V and 2 bases from J, with 8 bases in between. The CDR3 region has the DNA TGTGCCAGCAGCTTAGAAAGCGGTCCCTACGAGCAGTACTTC. Amino acids: CASSLESGPYEQYF.

The chain has TRBV10-3 and TRBJ2-5; no firm D call. Germline V gene data show CDR1 as ENHRY and CDR2 as SYGVKD. The CDR3 runs 15 residues. V was clipped by 2 bases and J by 1 base, with 11 bases between them. CDR3 sequence (DNA): TGTGCCATCAGTGAGCGGATAGACCTCCAAGAGACCCAGTACTTC. This gives the protein CAISERIDLQETQYF.